These T cell receptor beta chains were read from a single sample in a study of cytomegalovirus exposure and HLA in healthy donors. Profiling relied on immunoSEQ multiplex PCR, and the TCRdb table lists in-frame clones only, not all of them. The table has hundreds of thousands of clones, over 80% seen once. Sequencing input: PBMCs. The receptor set was obtained from a boy aged 2 to 10 in good health and CMV-seronegative. CDR3s include the opening cysteine and the closing phenylalanine or tryptophan. The D gene is left open where the match is weak. Some rows have no size entry. The others give once, few or many, or a class for an expanded clone.

.	TRBV7-9	.	TRBJ2-5	TGTGCCAGCAGCTCCCAATTAGAGACCCAGTACTTC	CASSSQLETQYF
few	TRBV30	TRBD1	TRBJ1-4	TGTGCCTGGAGTGAGACAGGGCCGCATGAAAAACTGTTTTTT	CAWSETGPHEKLFF
.	TRBV6-6	TRBD1	TRBJ2-5	TGTGCCAGCAGTTACGCTCGGGGACAGGGGCAAGAGACCCAGTACTTC	CASSYARGQGQETQYF
.	TRBV9	TRBD1	TRBJ1-1	TGTGCCAGCAGCGTAGCGCTGGGGGCAGGGGGCTTCACTGAAGCTTTCTTT	CASSVALGAGGFTEAFF
.	TRBV25-1	TRBD1	TRBJ1-1	TGTGCCAGCAGCCAGGGGGTTGTCACTGAAGCTTTCTTT	CASSQGVVTEAFF
.	TRBV6-1	TRBD1	TRBJ1-2	TGTGCCAGCAGTGAAGCGGGCAGGGGGAATGGTGGCTACACCTTC	CASSEAGRGNGGYTF
.	TRBV30	.	TRBJ1-1	TGTGCCTGGAGTGTACCTGGGGCCTTGGGCACTGAAGCTTTCTTT	CAWSVPGALGTEAFF
.	TRBV7-2	TRBD2	TRBJ2-3	TGTGCCAGCAGCCAACTAGCGGGGGGGACAGATACGCAGTATTTT	CASSQLAGGTDTQYF
.	TRBV7-9	.	TRBJ1-1	TGTGCCAGCAGCTCGATGATCCTGAGCACTGAAGCTTTCTTT	CASSSMILSTEAFF
.	TRBV18	.	TRBJ2-7	TGTGCCAGCTCACCGCGGCAGATCGCCTACGAGCAGTACTTC	CASSPRQIAYEQYF
.	TRBV7-9	.	TRBJ2-7	TGTGCCATCCTGGGGGGGCAGGGACCCTACGAGCAGTACTTC	CAILGGQGPYEQYF
once	TRBV6-5	TRBD2	TRBJ2-7	TGTGCCAGCAGTCCTAGCGGGAGGCTCAACGAGCAGTACTTC	CASSPSGRLNEQYF
.	TRBV13	TRBD2	TRBJ2-3	TGTGCCAGCAGCCTGAAGGGGGGACTAGCCACAGATACGCAGTATTTT	CASSLKGGLATDTQYF
.	TRBV14	.	TRBJ1-1	TGTGCCAGCAGCCAATATTTGGGCTTCACTGAAGCTTTCTTT	CASSQYLGFTEAFF
.	TRBV10-1	TRBD2	TRBJ2-7	TGCGCCAGCAGTGTGAAAACCCTAGCGGTCTACGAGCAGTACTTC	CASSVKTLAVYEQYF
.	TRBV7-9	.	TRBJ1-1	TGTGCCAGCAGATTAGGCTGGGGCAACACTGAAGCTTTCTTT	CASRLGWGNTEAFF
.	TRBV21-1	.	TRBJ2-7	TGTGCCAGCAGCTCGGGGAAGGACGACTACATGGAGTACTTC	CASSSGKDDYMEYF
.	TRBV12-5	TRBD2	TRBJ2-7	TGTGCTAGTGGTTTGGCGGGAGGGTTCAATAACGAGCAGTACTTC	CASGLAGGFNNEQYF
.	TRBV13	.	TRBJ2-7	TGTGCCAGCAGCACAGCGACAGGGCGGGGAGTTTACGAGCAGTACTTC	CASSTATGRGVYEQYF
.	TRBV7-9	.	TRBJ1-3	TGTGCCAGCAGCTCGGGGACTGGAAACACCATATATTTT	CASSSGTGNTIYF
.	TRBV14	.	TRBJ2-5	TGTGCCAGCAGCCTATCAGAGACCCAGTACTTC	CASSLSETQYF
.	TRBV19	.	TRBJ2-5	TGTGCCAGTAGCAGGGGGGTTGGGGAGACCCAGTACTTC	CASSRGVGETQYF
.	TRBV30	TRBD1	TRBJ2-7	TGTGCCTGGAGCGACAGGGGGCTTATCTACGAGCAGTACTTC	CAWSDRGLIYEQYF
few	TRBV27	TRBD1	TRBJ1-2	TGTGCCAGCAGTGTAACAGGGGGCGGAAATGGCTACACCTTC	CASSVTGGGNGYTF
.	TRBV15	.	TRBJ2-7	TGTGCCACCAGCAGAGAGGACAAGGCCACCTACGAGCAGTACTTC	CATSREDKATYEQYF
.	TRBV6-6	.	TRBJ2-7	TGTGCCAGCAGTTATCCAAGCCTCTACGAGCAGTACTTC	CASSYPSLYEQYF
.	TRBV5-5	.	TRBJ2-7	TGTGCCAGCAGCTTGGAGACAGGTTTGGGGTACGAGCAGTACTTC	CASSLETGLGYEQYF
.	TRBV11-3	TRBD1	TRBJ1-2	TGTGCCAGCAGCCCACACCGGGACAGGGGGCCCAGTGGCTATGGCTACACCTTC	CASSPHRDRGPSGYGYTF
.	TRBV5-6	.	TRBJ2-1	TGTGCCAGCAGCTTAGACTATAATGAGCAGTTCTTC	CASSLDYNEQFF
.	TRBV7-9	.	TRBJ1-1	TGTGCCAGCAGCACGCCAATGAGGGGGGGTAATACTGAAGCTTTCTTT	CASSTPMRGGNTEAFF
.	TRBV14	.	TRBJ1-3	TGTGCCAGCAGCCAAGTGACAGTCCCCTCTGGAAACACCATATATTTT	CASSQVTVPSGNTIYF
once	TRBV10-3	TRBD2	TRBJ2-1	TGTGCCATCTCCAGGGTAGCGGGAGAGGGCAATGAGCAGTTCTTC	CAISRVAGEGNEQFF
.	TRBV9	.	TRBJ2-7	TGTGCCAGCAGCGTAGTCGACTACTTGGGAGGAGGCGAGCAGTACTTC	CASSVVDYLGGGEQYF
.	TRBV2	.	TRBJ2-7	TGTGCCAGCAGTGTAGGCGGACACCCAAGCTACGAGCAGTACTTC	CASSVGGHPSYEQYF